In its sample, the clone carrying this T cell receptor (beta chain) was seen a few times. Its antigen remains unidentified. The draw of peripheral blood yielded roughly 10 milliliters from each donor. Total RNA was isolated from each sample in quantities of at least 6 micrograms. This entry comes from a study of blood T cells in healthy people across ages. About the research overall: Template switching picked up about one barcoded beta molecule for each two T cells. Study-level results: CMV status of donors was not determined, possibly confounding expanded clonotype changes.

V dropped 0 bases and J dropped 7 bases, with 15 bases sitting between them. The length of the CDR3 is 15 residues. Germline values: CDR1 LGHNA, CDR2 YSLEER. A sample-barcoded 5' primer and a J-beta primer mix were used in a second PCR of roughly 7 to 11 cycles. TCRdb re-called the 5' RACE reads with MiXCR, one entry per CDR3 protein. The data show 1.5 million to 2 million distinct CDR3 sequences, around half seen once. This TCR came from a woman aged 40 to 55 in good health. V usage is TRBV4-3 and J usage is TRBJ2-5, with no clear D. Sequenced sample: blood. This CDR3 is CASSQESQAHGTQYF. The CDR3 DNA reads as TGCGCCAGCAGCCAAGAAAGCCAGGCCCATGGGACCCAGTACTTC.